The sequence of this T cell receptor beta chain was determined in a study of T cell responses to AZD1222 COVID-19 vaccine. Findings and caveats of the study: Targeting of unmutated variant regions was reportedly seen in nearly half of spike-specific TCRs. Scientists sampled the repertoires only once the peak T cell response had passed.

With respect to this clone: Its cognate antigen is unknown. This sample also contains other DNA sequences that code for the same CDR3.

The table came from immunoSEQ multiplex PCR; TCRdb's copy has only in-frame clones and leaves some out. The profile shows approximately 98,000 clones, around 84% of them singletons. The germline CDR1 and CDR2 sequences are MDHEN and SYDVKM. This CDR3 has 15 residues. The V and J ends lost 2 bases and 0 bases respectively, with 10 bases between them. This chain joins TRBV28 and TRBJ1-1; D not certain. This receptor was identified in an adult in good health. The sample here was peripheral blood, taken on day 0 of AZD1222 vaccination. CDR3 amino acids: CASSLGGRLNTEAFF. The CDR3 DNA reads TGTGCCAGCAGTTTAGGTGGAAGACTGAACACTGAAGCTTTCTTT.